What follows is one T cell receptor beta chain and its context. Its antigen remains unknown. The sample belongs to a study of response to subunit inactivated influenza vaccine. Study-level findings and limits: Each seasonal flu vaccination may recruit only limited new T cells, authors suggested.

TCRdb used MiXCR to reprocess the RT-PCR reads, holding one entry per CDR3 protein. The data contain hundreds of thousands of distinct CDR3 sequences, 14% of them singletons. The V and J ends lost 0 bases and 4 bases respectively, with 12 bases between them. The germline gives CDR1 LGHNA, CDR2 YSLEER. This CDR3 region has 15 residues. The chain couples TRBV4-3 to TRBJ1-1, with D possibly TRBD1 on 5 matching bases. This material consisted of PBMCs from blood, taken approximately 15 days before vaccination. The receptor comes from a man aged 50 or older who received an inactivated influenza vaccine. This chain's CDR3 is CASSQELQASTEAFF. The CDR3 DNA reads as TGCGCCAGCAGCCAAGAATTACAGGCGTCCACTGAAGCTTTCTTT.